This T cell receptor beta chain was sequenced for a study of OX40 agonist ivuxolimab in advanced cancers. For the wider study: The costimulatory receptor OX40 (CD134) was targeted by ivuxolimab, a fully human IgG2 agonistic monoclonal antibody. In the dose-escalation cohort, approximately 83% of patients were male, and the mean age was around 60 years with a range of about 20 to 80. Intravenous ivuxolimab was administered to patients every 2 weeks at six dose levels: 0.01, 0.1, 0.3, 1.5, 3 and 10 mg/kg. Of the roughly 51 dose-escalation patients, hepatocellular carcinoma was present in about 20, melanoma in approximately 15, renal cell carcinoma in 9 and head and neck cancer in 9. The paper covers the monotherapy dose-escalation part of the phase I ivuxolimab trial, which included N = 52 patients. Prior anti-PD-1, anti-PD-L1 or anti-CTLA-4 therapy was permitted, and 35% to 40% of dose-escalation patients had received checkpoint inhibitors. Peripheral TCRbeta sequencing was intended to test whether TCR sequence diversity was altered and clonal T-cell expansion was caused by ivuxolimab. Three dose-escalation patients achieved partial responses, one with hepatocellular carcinoma and two with cutaneous melanoma.

V is clipped by 5 bases and J by 4 bases, and the sequence between their germline boundaries is 17 bases long. According to the germline V gene, CDR1 reads SGHTA and CDR2 reads FQGTGA. The CDR3 covers 16 residues, taking in both the cysteine and the phenylalanine. Just CDR3 DNA is preserved here, 48 bases in frame from base 1. In the case of this clone: Its antigen is not yet known. No much larger clone exists at a distance of one base, and base qualities are not known.

The investigation overall reported the following: Which antigens the clonally expanded peripheral T cells were specific for was not determined. After ivuxolimab, expanded clones were on average more numerous among CD8+ T cells than among CD4+ T cells. Low levels of normalized T-cell clonal expansion were also seen in some patients who did not respond. In partial responders in the 0.1-3.0 mg/kg groups, normalized peripheral clonal expansion was found to be among the lowest, especially among CD8+ T cells. At doses of 0.1 to 3.0 mg/kg, clonal expansion of both CD4+ and CD8+ T cells in blood was seen between baseline and week 6.

The trial excluded patients who had a history of autoimmune disease or were on systemic immunosuppression. In every dose cohort, peripheral blood was drawn for TCR sequencing at baseline, cycle 4 day 1, and cycle 7 day 1. Samples were obtained from an open-label, multicenter, first-in-human phase I dose-escalation trial of ivuxolimab. The trial enrolled adults with locally advanced or metastatic head and neck squamous cell, hepatocellular, melanoma or renal cell carcinoma. Before TCR sequencing, CD4+ T cells and CD8+ T cells from peripheral blood were sorted into separate populations. To sequence the TCRbeta CDR3 region, genomic DNA was isolated from the sorted cells. The immunoSEQ Assay was used for sequencing of TCRbeta CDR3 regions. This immuneACCESS table, as held by TCRdb, lists in-frame sequences with V and J called but not all clones. Of the missing ones, under half trace to an unresolved V gene in checked studies; the others have no known cause. For this sample the table gives tens of thousands of clones, of which about 92% were detected only once. Roughly 9.1% of the sample goes to the ten largest clones.

This chain is built from TRBV7-3 and TRBJ2-2; possibly the D gene is TRBD1, per 6 matching bases. The clonotype originates from an adult with an advanced solid tumor such as melanoma, head and neck, liver or kidney cancer. Sequenced here: CD4+ or CD8+ T cells sorted from blood, sampled in a trial of the OX40 agonist ivuxolimab. CDR3 region: CASSPQGSLITGELFF. The sequenced DNA: TGTGCCAGCAGCCCCCAGGGGAGCCTTATCACCGGGGAGCTGTTTTTT. Joined to the reference TRBV7-3 and TRBJ2-2 proteins, this CDR3 gives the full variable domain: GAGVSQTPSNKVTEKGKYVELRCDPISGHTALYWYRQSLGQGPEFLIYFQGTGAADDSGLPNDRFFAVRPEGSVSTLKIQRTERGDSAVYLCASSPQGSLITGELFFGEGSRLTVL.